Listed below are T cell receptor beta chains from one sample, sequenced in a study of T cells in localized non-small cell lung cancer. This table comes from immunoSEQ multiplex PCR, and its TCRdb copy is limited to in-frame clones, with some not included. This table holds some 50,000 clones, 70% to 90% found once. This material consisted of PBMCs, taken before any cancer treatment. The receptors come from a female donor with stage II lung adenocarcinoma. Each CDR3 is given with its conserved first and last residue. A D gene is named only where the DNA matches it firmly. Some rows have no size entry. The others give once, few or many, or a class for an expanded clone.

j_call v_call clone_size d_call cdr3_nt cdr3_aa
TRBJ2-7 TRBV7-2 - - TGTGCCAGCAGCTTACGGCCACATACCTACGAGCAGTACTTC CASSLRPHTYEQYF
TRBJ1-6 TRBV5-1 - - TGCGCCAGCAGCTGGGGACAAGTCTATAATTCACCCCTCCACTTT CASSWGQVYNSPLHF
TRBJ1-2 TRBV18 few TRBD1 TGTGCCAGCTCCCGACAGGGGGTGATCTATGGCTACACCTTC CASSRQGVIYGYTF
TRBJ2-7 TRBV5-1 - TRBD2 TGCGCCAGCAGCTTGGAACGAATACTAGCGGATTCCTACGAGCAGTACTTC CASSLERILADSYEQYF
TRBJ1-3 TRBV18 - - TGTGCCAGCTCACCACCGGATGGTCCCTACTCTGGAAACACCATATATTTT CASSPPDGPYSGNTIYF
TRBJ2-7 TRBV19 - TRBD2 TGTGCCAGTAGTAATCGACTAGCGGGGGGAACAGTTTACGAGCAGTACTTC CASSNRLAGGTVYEQYF
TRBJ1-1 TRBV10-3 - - TGTGCCATCAGTGAACAGGGAAGGACTGAAGCTTTCTTT CAISEQGRTEAFF
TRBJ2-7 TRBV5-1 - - TGCGCCAGCAGCCTTCAATGGGGGCTCAACGAGCAGTACTTC CASSLQWGLNEQYF
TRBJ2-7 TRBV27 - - TGTGCCAGCAGTTTAGCCCGGTCCTACGAGCAGTACTTC CASSLARSYEQYF
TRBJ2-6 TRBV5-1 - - TGCGCCAGCAGCCCCGCGAGGGACTCTGGGGCCAACGTCCTGACTTTC CASSPARDSGANVLTF
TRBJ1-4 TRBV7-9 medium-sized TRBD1 TGTGCCAGCAGCTCCACAGGGGGAGATGAAAAACTGTTTTTT CASSSTGGDEKLFF
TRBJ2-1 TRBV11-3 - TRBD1 TGTGCCAGCAGCTTAGGACAGGGTAACAATGAGCAGTTCTTC CASSLGQGNNEQFF
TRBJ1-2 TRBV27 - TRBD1 TGTGCCAGCAGAAGGCGGGACAGCACCCCTTATGGCTACACCTTC CASRRRDSTPYGYTF
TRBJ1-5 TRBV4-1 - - TGCGCCAGCAGCCAAGACGCTAGCAATCAGCCCCAGCATTTT CASSQDASNQPQHF
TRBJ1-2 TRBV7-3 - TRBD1 TGTGCCAGCAGCCCAGGAGGACAGGCCTATGGCTACACCTTC CASSPGGQAYGYTF
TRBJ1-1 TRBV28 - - TGTGCCAGTACCCCGGGGTACACTGAAGCTTTCTTT CASTPGYTEAFF
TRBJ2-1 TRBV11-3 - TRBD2 TGTGCCAGCAGCTTCAGCGGGGGGACACGCAATGAGCAGTTCTTC CASSFSGGTRNEQFF
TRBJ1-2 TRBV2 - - TGTGCCAGCAGTGAAGAGGGGGACGGATATGGCTACACCTTC CASSEEGDGYGYTF